This T cell receptor (beta chain) was captured in a study of long-term antiretroviral therapy in people with HIV (dated by TCRdb to the early 2020s). Regarding the study in general: The earliest samples were collected approximately a decade before the 2015 WHO recommendation for immediate ART, a period when ART was typically delayed until CD4 counts fell. Whether ART initiation and durable HIV suppression were associated with changes in peripheral blood TRB repertoire composition and diversity was tested in a retrospective serial study. The cohort contributed over 150 cryopreserved PBMC samples from about 33 adults with confirmed HIV infection, collected serially over a mean of around six years (range 1-12). Among the approximately 30 participants with HIV, eleven to twelve were female. Test extractions of a monoclonal T-cell line alongside approximately 34 polyclonal samples showed no cross-contamination during QIAcube processing. Broad study findings and their caveats: Since PBMC availability was limited, sequencing covered only the TCR beta chain, with no alpha chain pairing. Expanded TRB clones identified before ART initiation dominated the repertoire at all time points, although this dominance fluctuated and declined in many PLHIV after ART. Narrower CDR3 length ranges were observed in HIV repertoires than in controls, and an antigen-experienced repertoire with only a slight naive shift after ART was suggested by the network structure. Inferences about post-ART repertoire changes were limited because no data were available on ART adherence, viral resistance or therapy changes. Unsorted PBMC were profiled instead of sorted CD4+ and CD8+ T cells because pre-ART samples had limited cell numbers. Starting ART was linked to a significant rise in TRB diversity, yet even with long-term ART the diversity remained significantly lower than in transplant donor controls. Samples dated from about 2004 to 2017, and the ART regimens used may be less effective than current ones.

With respect to this clone: Its antigen remains undetermined. No base qualities exist here, and no much larger clone lies one base off it.

From cysteine to phenylalanine, the CDR3 is 13 amino acids long. Only CDR3 DNA remains: 39 bases, in frame from the first base. The germline ends are 4 bases apart after V is trimmed by 1 base and J by 1 base. The germline V gene sets CDR1 to SGHRS and CDR2 to YFSETQ. The immunoSEQ hsTCRB v3.0 assay was used at survey level resolution to sequence the TRB variable region. TRB sequencing targeted a depth of roughly 35,000-55,000 T-cell genomes per sample. Pooled TRB libraries were sequenced on an Illumina MiSeq with a v3 150-cycle kit. As for how the authors treated the data: Repertoire analysis was run in R within a reproducible Nextflow workflow that covered QC, data transformation and analysis. LymphoSeq2, an R package for exploring AIRR-Seq data, was used to implement the custom analyses. A handful of samples that produced fewer than 5000 total TRB sequences were removed, so under 200 HIV repertoires were analyzed. Among the approximately 180 HIV repertoires that were kept, 59 were collected before ART initiation and more than 120 were collected after ART initiation. Repertoires were downsampled to 5000 TRB nucleotide sequences, and summary statistics were averaged over 100 downsampling iterations. TRB sequences were retained for analysis only if CDR3 regions of at least seven amino acids were present. Two measures captured diversity: a Shannon entropy-derived clonality score and the Gini coefficient. In repertoire networks, the top 5000 CDR3 amino acid sequences were linked whenever an edit distance of one separated two sequences. For TRB CDR3 amino acid sequences, antigen specificity groups and MHC restriction were predicted with GLIPH2. Known CMV, EBV, HIV or tissue antigen associations were flagged by matching CDR3 amino acid sequences against VDJdb and McPAS-TCR. Pre-ART, post-ART and control groups were compared with Wilcoxon signed-rank tests and Holm-Bonferroni correction. Here the immuneACCESS table is served through TCRdb, limited to in-frame sequences with V and J called. Missing clones are a known gap in these copies; in checked studies unresolved V genes cover under half, and the rest lacks a known reason. The V and J calls and clone size were taken over from that table, and D and trimming were inferred from the DNA. Within this sample are roughly 38,000 clones, with 80% of them counted one time only. The top ten clonotypes cover approximately 5.5% of the sample.

Inclusion was restricted to participants for whom at least one PBMC sample before ART initiation and at least two post-ART samples were available. Every participant with HIV received treatment in the United States of America. Before DNA extraction, cryopreserved samples of roughly 0.9-11 million PBMC were thawed and then washed. At the time of the earliest PBMC sample for each participant with HIV, ages ranged from roughly 23 to 55 years. PBMC samples were contributed by each participant from 1-4 timepoints before ART initiation and 2-8 timepoints after ART initiation, with a median of 7 samples. For every participant, serial HIV viral load, CD4+ T-cell count, ART history and demographic data were obtained. A Qiagen kit on a QIAcube was used to extract genomic DNA from unsorted PBMC, with samples processed in batches of 12.

The sequence derives from a man aged 25-45 years with HIV. The V and J segments used are TRBV5-1 and TRBJ2-3; the D segment cannot be called with confidence. This sample comprised unsorted PBMCs, obtained 3.4 years after starting antiretroviral therapy. The bases are TGCGCCAGCAGCTTGCAGCGCACAGATACGCAGTATTTT. Its protein product is CASSLQRTDTQYF.